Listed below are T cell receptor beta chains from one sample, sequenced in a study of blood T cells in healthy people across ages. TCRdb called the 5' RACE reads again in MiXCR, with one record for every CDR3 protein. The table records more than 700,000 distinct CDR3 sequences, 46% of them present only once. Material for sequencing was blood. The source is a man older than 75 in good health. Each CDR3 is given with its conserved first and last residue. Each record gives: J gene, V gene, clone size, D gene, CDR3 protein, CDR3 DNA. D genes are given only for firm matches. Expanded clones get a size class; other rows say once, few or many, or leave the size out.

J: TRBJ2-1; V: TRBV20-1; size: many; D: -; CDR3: CSAPGVGGNEQFF; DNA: TGCAGTGCCCCCGGCGTGGGAGGCAATGAGCAGTTCTTC
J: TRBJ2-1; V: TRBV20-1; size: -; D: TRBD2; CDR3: CSARFFASGRPLTYNEQFF; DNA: TGCAGTGCTAGGTTTTTCGCTAGCGGGAGGCCCCTAACCTACAATGAGCAGTTCTTC
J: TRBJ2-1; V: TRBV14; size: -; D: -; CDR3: CASSPRPGVGEQFF; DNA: TGTGCCAGCAGCCCCCGGCCGGGCGTCGGCGAGCAGTTCTTC
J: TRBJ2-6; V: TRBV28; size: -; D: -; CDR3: CASRRSSGANVLTF; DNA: TGTGCCAGCAGACGGAGCTCTGGGGCCAACGTCCTGACTTTC
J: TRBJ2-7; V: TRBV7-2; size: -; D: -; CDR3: CASSPVPGTEYF; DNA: TGTGCCAGCAGCCCGGTTCCCGGTACTGAGTACTTC
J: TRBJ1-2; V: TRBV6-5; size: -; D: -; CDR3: CASSSPGDYGYTF; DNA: TGTGCCAGCAGTTCGCCAGGCGATTATGGCTACACCTTC
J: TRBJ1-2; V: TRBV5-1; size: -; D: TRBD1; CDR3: CASSLDTGTGGGYGYTF; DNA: TGCGCCAGCAGCTTGGATACGGGGACAGGGGGAGGATATGGCTACACCTTC
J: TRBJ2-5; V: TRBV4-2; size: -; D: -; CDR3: CASSQASYQETQYF; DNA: TGTGCCAGCAGCCAAGCCAGCTACCAAGAGACCCAGTACTTC
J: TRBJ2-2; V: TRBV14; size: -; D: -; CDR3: CASSQDPKGSGELFF; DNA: TGTGCCAGCAGCCAAGACCCAAAGGGATCCGGGGAGCTGTTTTTT
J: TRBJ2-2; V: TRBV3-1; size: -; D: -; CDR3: CASSQRGAERTGELFF; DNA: TGTGCCAGCAGCCAACGGGGGGCGGAGAGGACCGGGGAGCTGTTTTTT
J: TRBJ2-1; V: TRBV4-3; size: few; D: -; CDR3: CASSQTRPSVDNEQFF; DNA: TGCGCCAGCAGCCAAACCCGACCTAGCGTCGACAATGAGCAGTTCTTC
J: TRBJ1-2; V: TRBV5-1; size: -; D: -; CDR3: CASTPGMYYGYTF; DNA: TGCGCCAGCACCCCGGGGATGTACTATGGCTACACCTTC
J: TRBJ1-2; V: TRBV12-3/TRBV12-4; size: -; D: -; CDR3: CASSHSSTGGNYGYTF; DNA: TGTGCCAGCAGTCACTCATCGACGGGTGGTAACTATGGCTACACCTTC
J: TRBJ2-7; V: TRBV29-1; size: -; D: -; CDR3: CSVEQTYEQYF; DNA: TGCAGCGTTGAACAAACCTACGAGCAGTACTTC
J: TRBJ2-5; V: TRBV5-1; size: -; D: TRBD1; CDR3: CASTYITGVETQYF; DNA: TGCGCCAGCACCTACATAACAGGGGTCGAGACCCAGTACTTC
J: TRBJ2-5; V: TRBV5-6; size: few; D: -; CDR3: CASSLVGAETQYF; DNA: TGTGCCAGCAGCTTGGTAGGGGCCGAGACCCAGTACTTC
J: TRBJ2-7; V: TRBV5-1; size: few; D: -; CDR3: CASSPLRGGPISYEQYF; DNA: TGCGCCAGCAGCCCCCTCAGGGGAGGACCAATCTCCTACGAGCAGTACTTC
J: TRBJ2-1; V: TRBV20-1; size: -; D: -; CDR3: CGATSKTGQTYNEQFF; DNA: TGCGGTGCTACCTCCAAAACGGGGCAGACCTACAATGAGCAGTTCTTC
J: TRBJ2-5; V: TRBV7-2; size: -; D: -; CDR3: CASSYDPGQTQYF; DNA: TGTGCCAGCAGCTACGACCCAGGCCAGACCCAGTACTTC
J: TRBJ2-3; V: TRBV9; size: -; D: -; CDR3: CASSVGASGSTDTQYF; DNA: TGTGCCAGCAGCGTGGGGGCTAGCGGAAGCACAGATACGCAGTATTTT
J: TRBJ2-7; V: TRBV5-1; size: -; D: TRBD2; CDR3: CASSTTSAPCEQYF; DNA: TGCGCCAGCAGCACGACTAGCGCGCCGTGCGAGCAGTACTTC
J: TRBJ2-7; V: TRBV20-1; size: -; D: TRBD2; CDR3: CSARDQLGTRFIDEQYF; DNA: TGCAGTGCTAGAGATCAGCTTGGGACTAGATTTATCGACGAGCAGTACTTC
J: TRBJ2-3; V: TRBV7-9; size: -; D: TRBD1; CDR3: CASSSIDRVPPDTQYF; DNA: TGTGCCAGCAGCTCGATCGACAGGGTCCCCCCAGATACGCAGTATTTT
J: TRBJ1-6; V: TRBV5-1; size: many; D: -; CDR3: CASSFGEDSPLHF; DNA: TGCGCCAGCAGCTTCGGGGAAGATTCACCCCTCCACTTT
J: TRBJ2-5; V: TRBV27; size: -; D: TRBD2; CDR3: CASKYSREMIETQYF; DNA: TGTGCCAGCAAATATTCGCGGGAGATGATTGAGACCCAGTACTTC
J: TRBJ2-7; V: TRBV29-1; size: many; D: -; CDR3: CSVRGRDEGEQYF; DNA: TGCAGCGTCCGAGGGCGGGACGAGGGCGAGCAGTACTTC
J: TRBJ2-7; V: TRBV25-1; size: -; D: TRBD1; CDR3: CASRQTGTLPYEQYF; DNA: TGTGCCAGCAGACAGACAGGGACGCTTCCGTACGAGCAGTACTTC
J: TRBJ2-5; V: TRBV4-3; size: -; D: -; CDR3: CASSQDLRQETQYF; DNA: TGCGCCAGCAGCCAAGACTTACGGCAAGAGACCCAGTACTTC
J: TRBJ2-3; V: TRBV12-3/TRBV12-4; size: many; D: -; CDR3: CASRGPGTDTQYF; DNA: TGTGCCAGCAGGGGGCCCGGCACAGATACGCAGTATTTT
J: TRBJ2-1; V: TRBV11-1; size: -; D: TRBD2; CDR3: CASSHGTSGRVGNEQFF; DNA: TGTGCCAGCAGCCACGGGACTAGCGGGAGGGTAGGCAATGAGCAGTTCTTC
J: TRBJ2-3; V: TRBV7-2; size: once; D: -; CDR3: CASSQVPESDTQYF; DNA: TGTGCCAGCAGCCAAGTCCCCGAGTCGGATACGCAGTATTTT
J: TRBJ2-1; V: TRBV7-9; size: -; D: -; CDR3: CASRGTYSYNEQFF; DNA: TGTGCCAGCCGGGGGACGTACTCCTACAATGAGCAGTTCTTC
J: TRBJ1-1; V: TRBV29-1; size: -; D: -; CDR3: CSVGDQRSTEAFF; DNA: TGCAGCGTTGGGGACCAAAGGAGCACTGAAGCTTTCTTT
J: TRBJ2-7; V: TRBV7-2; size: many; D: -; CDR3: CASSTPHLRGPSYEQYF; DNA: TGTGCCAGCAGCACCCCGCACCTCAGGGGACCGTCCTACGAGCAGTACTTC
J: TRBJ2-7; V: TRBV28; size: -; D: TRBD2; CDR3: CTSSFLAGSYEQYF; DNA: TGTACCAGCAGTTTCCTAGCGGGTAGCTACGAGCAGTACTTC
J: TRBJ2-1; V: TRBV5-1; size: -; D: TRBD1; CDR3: CASSFGQVNNEQFF; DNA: TGCGCCAGCAGCTTCGGACAGGTGAACAATGAGCAGTTCTTC
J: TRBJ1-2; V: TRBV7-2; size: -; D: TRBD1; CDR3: CASSFGTASRGYTF; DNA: TGTGCCAGCAGCTTCGGGACAGCCTCCCGTGGCTACACCTTC
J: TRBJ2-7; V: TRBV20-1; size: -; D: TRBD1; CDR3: CSAPGTGNYEQYF; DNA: TGCAGTGCCCCCGGGACAGGGAACTACGAGCAGTACTTC
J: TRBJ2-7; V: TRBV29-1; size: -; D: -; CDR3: CSTGDGVSYEQYF; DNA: TGCAGCACCGGGGACGGGGTATCCTACGAGCAGTACTTC
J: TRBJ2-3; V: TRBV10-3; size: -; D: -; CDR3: CAISESLSTDTQYF; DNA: TGTGCCATCAGTGAGTCGTTGAGCACAGATACGCAGTATTTT
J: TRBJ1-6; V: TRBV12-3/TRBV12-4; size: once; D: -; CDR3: CASSLRRPPLHF; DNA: TGTGCCAGCAGTTTGCGGCGGCCACCCCTCCACTTT
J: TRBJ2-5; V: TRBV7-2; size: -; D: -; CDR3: CASSQYRDQETQYF; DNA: TGTGCCAGCAGCCAATACAGAGACCAAGAGACCCAGTACTTC
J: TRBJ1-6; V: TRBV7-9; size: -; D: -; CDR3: CASSFGAVQGSLLHF; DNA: TGTGCCAGCAGCTTTGGTGCGGTTCAGGGCTCACTCCTCCACTTT
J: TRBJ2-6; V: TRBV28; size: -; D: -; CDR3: CASSLAWRGSGANALTF; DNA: TGTGCCAGCAGTTTGGCCTGGAGGGGCTCTGGGGCCAACGCCCTGACTTTC
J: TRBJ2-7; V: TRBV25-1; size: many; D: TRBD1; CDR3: CASRDSSYEQYF; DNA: TGTGCCAGCCGGGACAGCTCCTACGAGCAGTACTTC
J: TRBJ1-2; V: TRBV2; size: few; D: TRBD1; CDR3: CASIGTGREFNYGYTF; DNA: TGTGCCAGCATCGGGACAGGGAGAGAATTTAACTATGGCTACACCTTC
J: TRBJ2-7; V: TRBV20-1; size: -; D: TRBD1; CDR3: CSARTGGYEQYF; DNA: TGCAGTGCTAGGACAGGGGGCTACGAGCAGTACTTC
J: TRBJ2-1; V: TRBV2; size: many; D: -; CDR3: CASLSDSSNEQFF; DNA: TGTGCCAGCCTATCGGACAGTAGCAATGAGCAGTTCTTC
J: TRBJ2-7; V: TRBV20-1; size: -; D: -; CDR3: CSASGQTYEQYF; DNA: TGCAGTGCCAGCGGGCAGACTTACGAGCAGTACTTC
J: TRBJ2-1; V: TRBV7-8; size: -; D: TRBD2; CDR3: CASSLGGDYRYNEQFF; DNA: TGTGCCAGCAGCTTAGGGGGGGACTACCGCTACAATGAGCAGTTCTTC
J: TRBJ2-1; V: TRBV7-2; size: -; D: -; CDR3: CASSLVGGDPYNEQFF; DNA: TGTGCCAGCAGCTTAGTCGGGGGAGACCCCTACAATGAGCAGTTCTTC
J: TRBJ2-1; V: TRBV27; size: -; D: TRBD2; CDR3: CASSFRGLATYNEQFF; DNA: TGTGCCAGCAGTTTTCGAGGACTAGCGACCTACAATGAGCAGTTCTTC
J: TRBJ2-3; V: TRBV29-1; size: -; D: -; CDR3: CSVVIGRGADTQYF; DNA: TGCAGCGTTGTGATCGGGAGAGGTGCAGATACGCAGTATTTT
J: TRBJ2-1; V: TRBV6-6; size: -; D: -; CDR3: CASSDQHSQVPEEQFF; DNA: TGTGCCAGCAGTGACCAACACTCCCAGGTTCCCGAGGAGCAGTTCTTC
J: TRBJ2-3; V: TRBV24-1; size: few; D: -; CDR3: CATSDHEPQEADTQYF; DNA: TGTGCCACCAGTGATCATGAGCCCCAGGAAGCAGATACGCAGTATTTT